Listed below are T cell receptor beta chains from one sample, sequenced in a study of blood T cell repertoires in COVID-19. Measured with immunoSEQ multiplex PCR; TCRdb has only the in-frame clones, and not every one. The sample yields tens of thousands of clones, more than 75% seen once. The sample taken for sequencing was peripheral blood. The receptors here all came from a woman of 80 years or more with active COVID-19. Each CDR3 is given with its conserved first and last residue. Fields, in order: J gene, clone size, D gene, V gene, CDR3 DNA, CDR3 protein. The D gene is left open where the match is weak. Rows may omit the clone size; those that give it use once, few, many or a size class.

j_gene: TRBJ2-4; abundance: .; d_gene: .; v_gene: TRBV7-9; CDR3nt: TGTGCCAGCAGCCAATATACAGAAAAAAACATTCAGTACTTC; CDR3aa: CASSQYTEKNIQYF
j_gene: TRBJ1-4; abundance: .; d_gene: TRBD1; v_gene: TRBV2; CDR3nt: TGTGCCAGCAGTGAGACAGGGACAACTAATGAAAAACTGTTTTTT; CDR3aa: CASSETGTTNEKLFF
j_gene: TRBJ2-2; abundance: once; d_gene: TRBD2; v_gene: TRBV18; CDR3nt: TGTGCCAGCTCGCACCTGGGCGGGAGAAACACCGGGGAGCTGTTTTTT; CDR3aa: CASSHLGGRNTGELFF
j_gene: TRBJ2-7; abundance: .; d_gene: TRBD1; v_gene: TRBV2; CDR3nt: TGTGCCAGCAGAGGACAGGGCTACGAGCAGTACTTC; CDR3aa: CASRGQGYEQYF
j_gene: TRBJ1-3; abundance: .; d_gene: TRBD1; v_gene: TRBV6-5; CDR3nt: TGTGCCAGCAGGGTCGGACAGGAAATTGGAAACACCATATATTTT; CDR3aa: CASRVGQEIGNTIYF
j_gene: TRBJ2-3; abundance: .; d_gene: TRBD1; v_gene: TRBV10-3; CDR3nt: TGTGCCATCAGGGGGACAGGGGGCTCAGATACGCAGTATTTT; CDR3aa: CAIRGTGGSDTQYF
j_gene: TRBJ1-5; abundance: .; d_gene: TRBD1; v_gene: TRBV19; CDR3nt: TGTGCCAGTAGTACCCAACAGGGGGCCGGCAATCAGCCCCAGCATTTT; CDR3aa: CASSTQQGAGNQPQHF
j_gene: TRBJ2-3; abundance: .; d_gene: TRBD1; v_gene: TRBV28; CDR3nt: TGTGCCAGCACTCCACGACAGGGAACAGATACGCAGTATTTT; CDR3aa: CASTPRQGTDTQYF
j_gene: TRBJ1-4; abundance: .; d_gene: .; v_gene: TRBV2; CDR3nt: TGTGCCAGCAGTGATATAGGGGCTAATGAAAAACTGTTTTTT; CDR3aa: CASSDIGANEKLFF
j_gene: TRBJ2-7; abundance: .; d_gene: .; v_gene: TRBV7-2; CDR3nt: TGTGCCAGCAGCTCTAGGGAGTCAGGATACGAGCAGTACTTC; CDR3aa: CASSSRESGYEQYF
j_gene: TRBJ2-3; abundance: .; d_gene: TRBD2; v_gene: TRBV10-1; CDR3nt: TGCGCCAGCAGTGTCAGGGGCCTACTTAGCGGGAGTTCAGATACGCAGTATTTT; CDR3aa: CASSVRGLLSGSSDTQYF
j_gene: TRBJ2-1; abundance: .; d_gene: .; v_gene: TRBV7-2; CDR3nt: TGTGCCAGCAGCTCTTTCCCCCTCGCGGCCCGAACCAATGAGCAGTTCTTC; CDR3aa: CASSSFPLAARTNEQFF
j_gene: TRBJ2-3; abundance: .; d_gene: .; v_gene: TRBV19; CDR3nt: TGTGCCAGTAGTATAGTTAAAAGCTTTGGAGATACGCAGTATTTT; CDR3aa: CASSIVKSFGDTQYF
j_gene: TRBJ2-5; abundance: few; d_gene: TRBD2; v_gene: TRBV5-6; CDR3nt: TGTGCCAGCAGCTTGGGGGCTAGCGGGAGGTACCAAGAGACCCAGTACTTC; CDR3aa: CASSLGASGRYQETQYF
j_gene: TRBJ2-1; abundance: few; d_gene: TRBD1; v_gene: TRBV28; CDR3nt: TGTGCCAGCAGTTTATCCTCAAGGGGGCTAACCTCCTACAATGAGCAGTTCTTC; CDR3aa: CASSLSSRGLTSYNEQFF
j_gene: TRBJ2-7; abundance: .; d_gene: .; v_gene: TRBV3-1/TRBV3-2; CDR3nt: TGTGCCAGCAGCCTCAAAGAGTTAGTCTACGAGCAGTACTTC; CDR3aa: CASSLKELVYEQYF
j_gene: TRBJ2-4; abundance: .; d_gene: TRBD1; v_gene: TRBV28; CDR3nt: TGTGCCAGCAGTCCCCCGGGACAGGCTCAGTACTTC; CDR3aa: CASSPPGQAQYF
j_gene: TRBJ2-2; abundance: .; d_gene: TRBD1; v_gene: TRBV19; CDR3nt: TGTGCCAGTACATTTTCCGGGACAGGGGTCACCGGGGAGCTGTTTTTT; CDR3aa: CASTFSGTGVTGELFF
j_gene: TRBJ2-7; abundance: .; d_gene: .; v_gene: TRBV6-5; CDR3nt: TGTGCCAGCAGCCTAAACAGGGTTCCGGCCTACGAGCAGTACTTC; CDR3aa: CASSLNRVPAYEQYF
j_gene: TRBJ2-1; abundance: .; d_gene: .; v_gene: TRBV3-1/TRBV3-2; CDR3nt: TGTGCCAGCAGCCCCCCGGGCTCCTACAATGAGCAGTTCTTC; CDR3aa: CASSPPGSYNEQFF
j_gene: TRBJ2-3; abundance: .; d_gene: .; v_gene: TRBV27; CDR3nt: TGTGCCAGCAGTTACTTAGCGGCCTTGGGGACAGATACGCAGTATTTT; CDR3aa: CASSYLAALGTDTQYF
j_gene: TRBJ2-3; abundance: .; d_gene: .; v_gene: TRBV7-9; CDR3nt: TGTGCCATTCCGGACACCGTAGTTTCGGATACGCAGTATTTT; CDR3aa: CAIPDTVVSDTQYF
j_gene: TRBJ2-1; abundance: .; d_gene: TRBD1; v_gene: TRBV6-5; CDR3nt: TGTGCCAGCAGCGGGTTATATGGGACAGGGATACAGTTCTTC; CDR3aa: CASSGLYGTGIQFF
j_gene: TRBJ2-5; abundance: .; d_gene: .; v_gene: TRBV28; CDR3nt: TGTGCCAGCAGGAGACAGCCCCAAGAGACCCAGTACTTC; CDR3aa: CASRRQPQETQYF